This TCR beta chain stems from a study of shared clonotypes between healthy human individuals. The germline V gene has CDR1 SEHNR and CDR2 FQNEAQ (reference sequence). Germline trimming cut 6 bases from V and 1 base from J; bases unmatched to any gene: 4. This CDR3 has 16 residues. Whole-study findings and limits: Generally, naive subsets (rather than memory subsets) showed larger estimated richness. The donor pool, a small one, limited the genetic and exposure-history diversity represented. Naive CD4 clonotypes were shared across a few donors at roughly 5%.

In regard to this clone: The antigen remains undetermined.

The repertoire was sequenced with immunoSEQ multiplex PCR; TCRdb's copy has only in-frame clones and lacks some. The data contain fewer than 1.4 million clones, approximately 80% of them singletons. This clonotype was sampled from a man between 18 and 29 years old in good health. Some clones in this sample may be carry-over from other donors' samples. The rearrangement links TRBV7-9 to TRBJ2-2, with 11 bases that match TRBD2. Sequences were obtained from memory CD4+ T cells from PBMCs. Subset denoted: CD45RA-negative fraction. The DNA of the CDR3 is TGTGCCAGCAGGAAAGGGACTAGCGGGAACACCGGGGAGCTGTTTTTT. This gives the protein CASRKGTSGNTGELFF.